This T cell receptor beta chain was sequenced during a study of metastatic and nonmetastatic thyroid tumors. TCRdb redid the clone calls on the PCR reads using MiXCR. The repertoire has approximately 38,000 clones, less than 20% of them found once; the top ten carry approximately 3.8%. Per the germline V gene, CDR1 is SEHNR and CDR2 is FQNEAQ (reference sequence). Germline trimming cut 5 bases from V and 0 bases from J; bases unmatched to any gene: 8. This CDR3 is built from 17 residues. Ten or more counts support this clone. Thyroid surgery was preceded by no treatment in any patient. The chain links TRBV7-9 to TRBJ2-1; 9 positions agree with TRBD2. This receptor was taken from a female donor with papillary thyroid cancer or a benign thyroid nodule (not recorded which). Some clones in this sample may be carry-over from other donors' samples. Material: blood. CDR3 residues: CASSAGLAGSSYNEQFF. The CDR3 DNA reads TGTGCCAGCAGCGCCGGGCTAGCGGGAAGCTCCTACAATGAGCAGTTCTTC.